Listed below are T cell receptor beta chains from one sample, sequenced in a study of cytomegalovirus exposure and HLA in healthy donors. Repertoires were generated with immunoSEQ multiplex PCR, while TCRdb's copy carries only in-frame clones and drops some. The sample has about 170,000 clones; roughly 79% are singletons. Sequenced input: PBMCs. These receptors were collected from a young woman in good health and CMV-seropositive. Both conserved end residues are part of each CDR3. Fields, in order: J gene, clone size, V gene, D gene, CDR3 DNA, CDR3 protein. The D gene is left open where the match is weak. Only some rows state a clone size, as once, few, many or a class for expanded clones.

j_call: TRBJ2-2
clone_size: once
v_call: TRBV5-6
d_call: TRBD1
cdr3_nt: TGTGCCAGCAGCTTGGCCATGGGACAGGGCGCCGGGGAGCTGTTTTTT
cdr3_aa: CASSLAMGQGAGELFF

j_call: TRBJ2-1
clone_size: NA
v_call: TRBV2
d_call: NA
cdr3_nt: TGTGCCAGCAGTGCAATAAATAGGGGCCTAGGAAAACTTGGGGACAATGAGCAGTTCTTC
cdr3_aa: CASSAINRGLGKLGDNEQFF

j_call: TRBJ1-1
clone_size: few
v_call: TRBV4-3
d_call: TRBD1
cdr3_nt: TGCGCCAGCCAATCAGGGACAGGGGTAGTAGCTGAAGCTTTCTTT
cdr3_aa: CASQSGTGVVAEAFF

j_call: TRBJ2-7
clone_size: NA
v_call: TRBV7-8
d_call: TRBD2
cdr3_nt: TGTGCCAGCAGCTTGTCCGGGACTAGGTCCTCCGAGCAGTACTTC
cdr3_aa: CASSLSGTRSSEQYF

j_call: TRBJ1-1
clone_size: once
v_call: TRBV11-2
d_call: TRBD1
cdr3_nt: TGTGCCAGCAGCTTACTCGGGACAGCTACTGAAGCTTTCTTT
cdr3_aa: CASSLLGTATEAFF

j_call: TRBJ1-2
clone_size: once
v_call: TRBV5-1
d_call: NA
cdr3_nt: TGCGCCAGCAGCTTGGATGGGCGAACGAACTATGGCTACACCTTC
cdr3_aa: CASSLDGRTNYGYTF

j_call: TRBJ2-7
clone_size: NA
v_call: TRBV7-2
d_call: TRBD2
cdr3_nt: TGTGCCAGCAGCTTAGGGAGACTAGCGGGCCGGGACGAGCAGTACTTC
cdr3_aa: CASSLGRLAGRDEQYF

j_call: TRBJ2-5
clone_size: NA
v_call: TRBV19
d_call: TRBD2
cdr3_nt: TGTGCCAGTAGTATACTAGCGGGGGGCCGGGGAGAGACCCAGTACTTC
cdr3_aa: CASSILAGGRGETQYF

j_call: TRBJ1-2
clone_size: once
v_call: TRBV5-1
d_call: TRBD1
cdr3_nt: TGCGCCAGCAGCTTGGGGCAGGGGGTTGGTGGCTACACCTTC
cdr3_aa: CASSLGQGVGGYTF

j_call: TRBJ2-7
clone_size: NA
v_call: TRBV5-1
d_call: TRBD1
cdr3_nt: TGCGCCAGCAGCTGGGACAGGGCTGAGCAGTACTTC
cdr3_aa: CASSWDRAEQYF

j_call: TRBJ2-7
clone_size: NA
v_call: TRBV2
d_call: TRBD1
cdr3_nt: TGTGCCAGCAGCCCGGGACAGGGCAGCTACGAGCAGTACTTC
cdr3_aa: CASSPGQGSYEQYF

j_call: TRBJ1-1
clone_size: NA
v_call: TRBV11-2
d_call: NA
cdr3_nt: TGTGCCAGCAGCTACCAGACTGAAGCTTTCTTT
cdr3_aa: CASSYQTEAFF

j_call: TRBJ2-1
clone_size: NA
v_call: TRBV11-3
d_call: NA
cdr3_nt: TGTGCCAGCAGCTGGCACTCCTACAATGAGCAGTTCTTC
cdr3_aa: CASSWHSYNEQFF

j_call: TRBJ1-1
clone_size: NA
v_call: TRBV13
d_call: TRBD1
cdr3_nt: TGTGCCAGCAGCCCCGGCCCGACAGGGGCCCCTTTAACTGAAGCTTTCTTT
cdr3_aa: CASSPGPTGAPLTEAFF

j_call: TRBJ2-1
clone_size: NA
v_call: TRBV11-3
d_call: NA
cdr3_nt: TGTGCCAGCAGCTTAGGACCGGGACACCACAATGAGCAGTTCTTC
cdr3_aa: CASSLGPGHHNEQFF

j_call: TRBJ2-2
clone_size: NA
v_call: TRBV2
d_call: NA
cdr3_nt: TGTGCCAGCAGTGAAGTTTGGGGGCAGTCCGACACCGGGGAGCTGTTTTTT
cdr3_aa: CASSEVWGQSDTGELFF

j_call: TRBJ1-1
clone_size: NA
v_call: TRBV11-2
d_call: NA
cdr3_nt: TGTGCCAGCAGCCAAGTGGGGGGGGCACCGAACACTGAAGCTTTCTTT
cdr3_aa: CASSQVGGAPNTEAFF

j_call: TRBJ2-1
clone_size: NA
v_call: TRBV19
d_call: NA
cdr3_nt: TGTGCCAGTACTGAGAAGGGCAGGGCGAGGAATGAGCAGTTCTTC
cdr3_aa: CASTEKGRARNEQFF

j_call: TRBJ2-3
clone_size: NA
v_call: TRBV5-4
d_call: NA
cdr3_nt: TGTGCCAGCAGACTAGAGGTTAGCACAGATACGCAGTATTTT
cdr3_aa: CASRLEVSTDTQYF

j_call: TRBJ2-5
clone_size: NA
v_call: TRBV29-1
d_call: NA
cdr3_nt: TGCAGCGTTGAGGGGGGTGTCAGCCGCCTGACCCAGTACTTC
cdr3_aa: CSVEGGVSRLTQYF